What follows are 7 T cell receptor beta chains derived from one specimen sequenced in a study of T-cell reconstitution after alpha-beta-depleted transplantation in children. As it was prepared, the TCRbeta library received unique molecular identifiers. TCRdb analysed the PCR reads with MiXCR anew, one entry per CDR3 protein. The sample carries some 550,000 distinct CDR3 sequences, around 18% recorded once. Specimen: PBMCs from the stem cell graft donor, collected from the stem cell graft. The source of these receptors is a human donor who donated a stem cell graft to a child with acute lymphoblastic leukemia.

This chain connects TRBV2 to TRBJ2-2, with D perhaps TRBD2 (5 bases). This CDR3 is built from 17 residues. The V end lost 10 bases, the J end lost 2 bases, and 23 bases lay between the germline ends. The germline CDR1 and CDR2 sequences are SNHLY and FYNNEI. In DNA form, the CDR3 reads TGTGCCACCCAAGAGAGCAGAGCGGATCCTAACACCGGGGAGCTGTTTTTT. Translation gives CATQESRADPNTGELFF.

The chain has TRBV2 and TRBJ1-5, with D possibly being TRBD1 (6 bases). This CDR3 is 15 amino acids long. V gave up 5 bases and J gave up 3 bases, with 14 bases separating them. The germline CDR1 and CDR2 sequences are SNHLY and FYNNEI. The CDR3 reads CASSLIRGDNQPQHF. The CDR3 nucleotides read TGTGCCAGCAGTCTTATCAGGGGTGACAATCAGCCCCAGCATTTT. Drawing the rest from reference TRBV2 and TRBJ1-5, the complete variable domain is EPEVTQTPSHQVTQMGQEVILRCVPISNHLYFYWYRQILGQKVEFLVSFYNNEISEKSEIFDDQFSVERPDGSNFTLKIRSTKLEDSAMYFCASSLIRGDNQPQHFGDGTRLSIL.

The chain uses TRBV6-5 and TRBJ2-1; 7 nucleotides line up with TRBD2. Per the germline V gene, CDR1 is MNHEY and CDR2 is SVGAGI. The V gene end was trimmed by 6 bases and the J gene end by 7 bases; junction bases not matched to a gene: 12. The CDR3 loop spans 15 amino acids. The CDR3 sequence is CASSITSVKGNEQFF. The CDR3 nucleotides read TGTGCCAGCAGCATTACTAGCGTCAAAGGGAATGAGCAGTTCTTC.

This clonotype was found a few times. This sequence joins TRBV27 and TRBJ2-3; TRBD2 might be the D (7 bases). Germline CDR1 MNHEY, CDR2 SMNVEV (reference sequence). Trimming took 5 bases from V and 2 from J, leaving 17 bases between them. The CDR3 sequence is 16 residues long. CDR3 sequence (DNA): TGTGCCAGCAGTAAGCGGGACACCAGATACACAGATACGCAGTATTTT. Translated: CASSKRDTRYTDTQYF.

This clonotype appeared a few times. The chain couples TRBV9 to TRBJ2-7, with D possibly TRBD1 on 6 matching bases. Germline-derived CDR1 and CDR2 are SGDLS and YYNGEE. The V gene lost 0 bases and the J gene lost 8 bases, with 12 bases spanning the gap. The CDR3 extends over 13 amino acids. The CDR3 coding sequence is TGTGCCAGCAGCGTAGGGACAGCCTGGAAGCAGTACTTC. Amino acid sequence: CASSVGTAWKQYF.

V gene TRBV3-1 combines with J gene TRBJ1-5; D gene ambiguous. Looked up from germline, CDR1 is LGHDT and CDR2 is YNNKEL (reference sequence). This CDR3 region has 16 residues. Trimming stripped 3 bases from V and 2 bases from J, with 14 bases between. The CDR3 is CASSQELGPGNQPQHF. CDR3 nucleotide sequence: TGTGCCAGCAGCCAGGAGTTGGGCCCAGGCAATCAGCCCCAGCATTTT.

The CDR3 sequence is CASTQTKKGGDTEAFF. Written as DNA, the CDR3 is TGTGCCAGCACCCAGACAAAGAAGGGGGGCGACACTGAAGCTTTCTTT. The V gene is TRBV6-1, the J gene TRBJ1-1, with D tentatively TRBD1 (6 bases). The germline V and J ends were trimmed by 7 bases and 3 bases, with 21 bases remaining between them. Germline CDR1 MNHNS, CDR2 SASEGT. The CDR3 loop spans 16 amino acids.